The 27 T cell receptor beta chains given below trace back to one sample, sequenced in a study of shared clonotypes between healthy human individuals (TCRdb year 2020). Preparation of the library involved the immunoSEQ multiplex PCR assay. TCRdb holds this immuneACCESS table with in-frame rearrangements only. Some clones are missing; in checked studies, unresolved V genes explain under half, and the rest has no known cause. The sample profile shows roughly 2,000,000 clones; 93% of them were found once. 1.5% to 2% of the sample comes from the top ten. CD8 naive samples consisted of CD45RO-negative cells that were positively selected for CCR7, yielding a CD45RA+CCR7+ population without TemRA cells. The specimen was naive CD8+ T cells from PBMCs. According to the study, the label for this sample's cell subset or site signals: CD45RA+CCR7+. Source of these receptors: a man aged 18-30 years in good health. Some clones in this sample may be carry-over from other donors' samples.

The chain couples TRBV27 to TRBJ2-7, with D maybe TRBD1 (5 bases). The CDR3 is 16 residues long. V was pared by 5 bases and J by 1 base, with 18 bases between. Germline assignment: CDR1 MNHEY and CDR2 SMNVEV (reference sequence). The CDR3 loop is CASSPSQGSQSYEQYF. The DNA of the CDR3 is TGTGCCAGCAGTCCTTCCCAGGGCTCCCAATCCTACGAGCAGTACTTC.

In its sample, this clone was seen once. The chain has TRBV9 and TRBJ2-3; 10 bases are shared with TRBD2. With 0 bases clipped from V and 5 bases from J, the junction kept 6 bases outside the gene matches. The germline gives CDR1 SGDLS, CDR2 YYNGEE. The CDR3 sequence is 16 residues long. CDR3 sequence (DNA): TGTGCCAGCAGCGTAGATCAGCGGGAGGGTTTAGATACGCAGTATTTT. Translating gives CASSVDQREGLDTQYF.

The chain joins TRBV27 to TRBJ1-1; TRBD1 might be the D (6 bases). The CDR3 totals 13 residues. CDR1 is MNHEY and CDR2 is SMNVEV in the germline V gene (reference sequence). The ends were cut back, 2 bases at V and 6 bases at J, with 10 bases in the middle. CDR3 in DNA: TGTGCCAGCAGTTTACTACAGGGTTCTGAAGCTTTCTTT. It encodes CASSLLQGSEAFF.

The chain carries TRBV30 and TRBJ2-7; possible D gene TRBD2, 5 bases. V was trimmed by 2 bases and J by 0 bases, leaving 8 bases between them. CDR1 is GTSNPN, CDR2 SVGIG, per germline (reference sequence). The CDR3 is made up of 13 amino acids. DNA for the CDR3: TGTGCCTGGAGTCCCGGACTCTCCTACGAGCAGTACTTC. Translation: CAWSPGLSYEQYF.

The V gene is TRBV7-8, the J gene TRBJ1-3; no reliable D call. Germline CDR1 and CDR2: SGHVS and FQNEAQ. This CDR3 is 18 amino acids long. The V end lost 5 bases, the J end lost 0 bases, and 20 bases lay between the germline ends. The CDR3 loop is CASSLTVPMSYSGNTIYF. The CDR3 bases are TGTGCCAGCAGCCTAACCGTTCCCATGTCTTACTCTGGAAACACCATATATTTT.

The CDR3 sequence: CAISGTTGQPYEQYF. DNA for the CDR3: TGTGCCATCAGTGGGACAACGGGACAGCCCTACGAGCAGTACTTC. The rearrangement links TRBV10-3 to TRBJ2-7; TRBD1 matches 7 bases. The CDR3 has 15 residues. CDR1 is ENHRY and CDR2 is SYGVKD in the germline V gene. The V gene end was trimmed by 4 bases and the J gene end by 2 bases; junction bases not matched to a gene: 8.

This chain uses TRBV5-6 with TRBJ2-3, with 16 bases identical to TRBD2. The CDR3 loop spans 19 amino acids. CDR1 is SGHDT and CDR2 is YYEEEE in the germline V gene. The V gene end was trimmed by 4 bases and the J gene end by 3 bases; junction bases not matched to a gene: 11. The CDR3 loop is CASSQGTSGRVYVTDTQYF. CDR3 in DNA: TGTGCCAGCAGCCAAGGGACTAGCGGGAGGGTGTATGTAACAGATACGCAGTATTTT. Based on the CDR3 plus reference TRBV5-6 and TRBJ2-3, the full variable domain is DAGVTQSPTHLIKTRGQQVTLRCSPKSGHDTVSWYQQALGQGPQFIFQYYEEEERQRGNFPDRFSGHQFPNYSSELNVNALLLGDSALYLCASSQGTSGRVYVTDTQYFGPGTRLTVL.

The chain recombines TRBV25-1 with TRBJ2-1, with 7 bases aligning to TRBD2. V lost 2 bases to trimming and J lost 5 bases; unmatched junction nucleotides: 15. Looked up from germline, CDR1 is MGHDK and CDR2 is SYGVNS. The CDR3 has 18 amino acids. This chain's CDR3 is CASSEPHQTSWGNNEQFF. Written as DNA, the CDR3 is TGTGCCAGCAGTGAACCCCACCAGACTAGCTGGGGGAACAATGAGCAGTTCTTC.

This clone was counted between two and nine times. The sample contains more than one DNA sequence encoding this CDR3. The chain carries TRBV7-9 and TRBJ2-1; no definite D call. Per germline, CDR1 SEHNR and CDR2 FQNEAQ (reference sequence). The CDR3 covers 12 residues. The V gene lost 4 bases and the J gene lost 4 bases, with 5 bases spanning the gap. In DNA form, the CDR3 reads TGTGCCAGCAGCTCGGGTTACAATGAGCAGTTCTTC. This gives the protein CASSSGYNEQFF.

The J gene is TRBJ2-1, the V gene TRBV25-1; possibly TRBD1 for D (6 bases). CDR1 is MGHDK and CDR2 is SYGVNS in the germline V gene. The CDR3 runs 16 residues. V was shortened by 4 bases and J by 4 bases, with 17 bases between the two germline ends. The CDR3 nucleotides read TGTGCCAGCAGTGTGAATCTGGGGGCACCTTACAATGAGCAGTTCTTC. The encoded protein is CASSVNLGAPYNEQFF.

The CDR3, as DNA: TGTGCCAGCAGCCCGGGACTAGCGGGCTCCTACAATGAGCAGTTCTTC. Its translation is CASSPGLAGSYNEQFF. The rearrangement uses TRBV7-9 and TRBJ2-1; TRBD2 matches at 12 bases. Trimming cost V 5 bases and J 0 bases; bases outside gene matches: 2. Germline loops: CDR1 SEHNR, CDR2 FQNEAQ (reference sequence). The length of the CDR3 is 16 residues.

The sample holds a few counts of this clone. The J gene is TRBJ2-2, the V gene TRBV10-1; TRBD2 is a possible D gene (5 bases). V lost 0 bases and J 8 bases, leaving 13 bases between the germline ends. CDR1 WNHNN and CDR2 SYGVQD come from the germline V gene (reference sequence). This CDR3 contains 15 residues. The CDR3 nucleotides read TGCGCCAGCAGTGAGTCGAGCGGACCTGTGGGGGAGCTGTTTTTT. Translating gives CASSESSGPVGELFF.

V is TRBV29-1 and J is TRBJ2-5, with D possibly being TRBD2 (6 bases). TRBJ2-7 explains the end of the DNA better; the J call may be wrong. Germline V gene sequence: CDR1 SQVTM, CDR2 ANQGSEA. The CDR3 length is 15 residues. The CDR3 spells CSVESRRGITYEQYF. The CDR3 DNA follows: TGCAGCGTTGAGTCCCGGCGGGGAATAACCTACGAGCAGTACTTC.

V and J are TRBV11-2 and TRBJ1-5, with D tentatively TRBD1 (6 bases). The germline V gene encodes CDR1 SGHAT and CDR2 FQNNGV. The CDR3 has 16 amino acids. The ends were cut back, 1 base at V and 2 bases at J, with 12 bases in the middle. The DNA of the CDR3 is TGTGCCAGCAGCTTAGTCGTGGACAGTCGCAATCAGCCCCAGCATTTT. Translation: CASSLVVDSRNQPQHF.

This chain links TRBV9 with TRBJ2-7; the match to TRBD2 covers 11 bases. Germline trimming cut 4 bases from V and 5 bases from J; bases unmatched to any gene: 14. The CDR3 is 17 residues long. The germline V gene has CDR1 SGDLS and CDR2 YYNGEE. The CDR3 is CASSLSGTSGPGDEQYF. CDR3 coding DNA: TGTGCCAGCAGCCTTTCCGGGACTAGCGGTCCGGGGGACGAGCAGTACTTC.

The rearrangement uses TRBV7-9 and TRBJ1-1; D uncertain. The CDR3 loop spans 14 amino acids. The V gene lost 2 bases and the J gene lost 4 bases, with 11 bases spanning the gap. Germline CDR1 and CDR2: SEHNR and FQNEAQ (reference sequence). The CDR3 sequence: CASSLPRTATEAFF. The DNA for the CDR3 is TGTGCCAGCAGCTTACCTCGGACGGCCACTGAAGCTTTCTTT. Complete variable domain (other parts from reference TRBV7-9 and TRBJ1-1): DTGVSQNPRHKITKRGQNVTFRCDPISEHNRLYWYRQTLGQGPEFLTYFQNEAQLEKSRLLSDRFSAERPKGSFSTLEIQRTEQGDSAMYLCASSLPRTATEAFFGQGTRLTVV.

The CDR3 coding sequence is TGCGCCAGCAGCCATATATCCGGGGAGCTGTTTTTT. Translated: CASSHISGELFF. The chain combines TRBV4-3 with TRBJ2-2, with no clear D. V was clipped by 3 bases and J by 6 bases, with 5 bases between them. Germline V gives CDR1 LGHNA, CDR2 YSLEER. The CDR3 has 12 residues.

This chain's CDR3 is CASSPRDRGFTEAFF. The CDR3 DNA follows: TGTGCCAGTAGTCCCCGGGACAGGGGGTTCACTGAAGCTTTCTTT. This chain connects TRBV19 to TRBJ1-1; 11 bases line up with TRBD1. The trim removed 5 bases at V and 4 bases at J, leaving 6 bases unmatched. Germline loops: CDR1 LNHDA, CDR2 SQIVND (reference sequence). This CDR3 is built from 15 residues.

This clone was recorded at least ten times. The V and J genes are TRBV7-6 and TRBJ2-2; D is unresolved. This CDR3 is 15 amino acids long. Germline-derived CDR1 and CDR2 are SGHVS and FNYEAQ. The V end was cut by 1 base, the J end by 4 bases, with 10 bases between. The CDR3 loop reads CASSLGPSVTGELFF. Written as DNA, the CDR3 is TGTGCCAGCAGCTTAGGGCCCAGTGTCACCGGGGAGCTGTTTTTT.

Concerning this clone: A read error may account for a junction end that differs from germline. The chain is built from TRBV7-2 and TRBJ2-5, with D perhaps being TRBD1 or TRBD2 (5 bases each). CDR3 length: 17 amino acids. CDR1 is SGHTA, CDR2 FQGNSA, per germline. The CDR3 sequence: CASSQRWQGDPREAQYF. The CDR3 DNA sequence: TGTGCCAGCAGCCAGAGGTGGCAGGGAGATCCAAGAGAGGCCCAGTACTTC.

The rearrangement links TRBV25-1 to TRBJ2-3; TRBD2 might be the D (5 bases). Germline-derived CDR1 and CDR2 are MGHDK and SYGVNS. The CDR3 sequence is 13 residues long. The V and J ends lost 1 base and 9 bases respectively, with 11 bases between them. CDR3 sequence: CASSELDLATQYF. CDR3 coding DNA: TGTGCCAGCAGTGAATTGGACTTAGCGACGCAGTATTTT.

This clone was seen more than once but under ten times. The sample has other DNA sequences that encode this CDR3 too. The genes are TRBV5-6 and TRBJ1-3; D is ambiguous. The length of the CDR3 is 13 residues. Per germline, CDR1 SGHDT and CDR2 YYEEEE. Between the trimmed V and J ends, which lost 2 bases and 0 bases, there was a span of 3 bases. CDR3 region: CASSFGSGNTIYF. The CDR3 coding sequence is TGTGCCAGCAGCTTTGGCTCTGGAAACACCATATATTTT.

The chain links TRBV9 to TRBJ1-2; D unclear. Trimming shortened V by 0 bases and J by 1 base, and 10 bases separated the two germline ends. The CDR3 has 15 amino acids. Looked up from germline, CDR1 is SGDLS and CDR2 is YYNGEE. Here the CDR3 reads CASSVDRDLNYGYTF. CDR3 coding DNA: TGTGCCAGCAGCGTAGATAGAGACCTTAACTATGGCTACACCTTC.

With respect to this clone: This same CDR3 is encoded by further DNA sequences in the sample. The rearrangement uses TRBV11-2 and TRBJ2-3; D is undetermined. Trimming took off 1 base at V and 4 bases at J, with 3 bases between the two ends. The CDR3 is made up of 12 amino acids. Per germline, CDR1 SGHAT and CDR2 FQNNGV. In DNA form, the CDR3 reads TGTGCCAGCAGCTTAGGCCCAGATACGCAGTATTTT. Amino acids: CASSLGPDTQYF.

The genes are TRBV28 and TRBJ1-2; D is perhaps TRBD1 (5 bases). Germline CDR1 and CDR2: MDHEN and SYDVKM. This CDR3 comprises 11 residues. The DNA of the CDR3 is TGTGGGACAACCAGCAGCGATGGCTACACCTTC. It is translated as CGTTSSDGYTF.

This rearrangement joins TRBV6-8 to TRBJ2-7; 10 nucleotides line up with TRBD2. From germline, CDR1 is MNHGY and CDR2 SAAAGT. Trimming took 6 bases from V and 0 from J; bases not matched to a gene: 5. CDR3 length equals 15 residues. The CDR3 reads CASRILAGVSYEQYF. The CDR3 nucleotides are TGTGCCAGCAGAATCCTAGCGGGAGTCTCCTACGAGCAGTACTTC.

The V call is TRBV9, the J call TRBJ2-2; no definite D call. Germline loops: CDR1 SGDLS, CDR2 YYNGEE. The CDR3 length is 13 residues. V was pared by 0 bases and J by 5 bases, with 5 bases between. The CDR3 protein is CASSVGKTGELFF. The CDR3 nucleotides read TGTGCCAGCAGCGTAGGAAAAACCGGGGAGCTGTTTTTT. Variable domain in full (rest from reference TRBV9 and TRBJ2-2): DSGVTQTPKHLITATGQRVTLRCSPRSGDLSVYWYQQSLDQGLQFLIQYYNGEERAKGNILERFSAQQFPDLHSELNLSSLELGDSALYFCASSVGKTGELFFGEGSRLTVL.